These 9 T cell receptor beta chains share one sample of origin, sequenced in a study of T cell responses to AZD1222 COVID-19 vaccine (dated by TCRdb to 2020 to 2022). Interpreted using the paper, the time point label stands for: about 28 days (+/-7) after the second vaccine dose. Preparation of the library involved the immunoSEQ multiplex PCR assay. TCRdb obtained this table from immuneACCESS and retained in-frame rearrangements with V and J assigned. These tables miss some clones; where compared with another copy, unresolved V genes account for less than half of the shortfall, and the remainder is unexplained. The sample contains about 150,000 clones, more than 90% of them found a single time. Of the sample, approximately 3.4% falls within the top ten clones. Sequences were derived from peripheral blood, sampled 28 days after the second AZD1222 dose. The receptors shown here come from an adult who received the AZD1222 COVID-19 vaccine.

The chain couples TRBV5-5 to TRBJ2-7; TRBD2 might be the D (5 bases). Trimming shortened V by 4 bases and J by 2 bases, and 16 bases separated the two germline ends. Germline V gene data show CDR1 as SGHKS and CDR2 as YYEKEE (reference sequence). The CDR3 has 15 amino acids. In nucleotides, the CDR3 is TGTGCCAGCAGCGCACCCTCGCGGGCCGCCTACGAGCAGTACTTC. Protein sequence: CASSAPSRAAYEQYF.

The CDR3 DNA reads TGTGCCAGCAGCTTGTTCAGATCCGGAAACACCATATATTTT. Residues: CASSLFRSGNTIYF. The chain carries TRBV5-5 and TRBJ1-3; no firm D call. Trimming cost V 1 base and J 4 bases, with 9 bases left between them. The CDR3 has 14 residues. Germline V lookup: CDR1 SGHKS, CDR2 YYEKEE (reference sequence).

J is TRBJ2-7 and V is TRBV27; D is ambiguous. Per germline, CDR1 MNHEY and CDR2 SMNVEV (reference sequence). V lost 0 bases and J 2 bases, leaving 5 bases between the germline ends. This CDR3 has 13 residues. The DNA for the CDR3 is TGTGCCAGCAGTTTATCCCATACCTACGAGCAGTACTTC. Translated, it gives CASSLSHTYEQYF.

V and J are TRBV27 and TRBJ1-2; 7 bases align to TRBD1. Germline loops: CDR1 MNHEY, CDR2 SMNVEV (reference sequence). With V trimmed by 8 bases and J by 8 bases, 14 bases remained unmatched. CDR3 size: 14 residues. Here the CDR3 DNA reads TGTGCCAGCGGGGTCAACAGGGGTGTTGACGGCTACACCTTC. Encoded protein: CASGVNRGVDGYTF.

V and J are TRBV7-2 and TRBJ1-5, with 11 bases that match TRBD1. Germline CDR1 is SGHTA and CDR2 is FQGNSA. The ends lost 5 bases at V and 9 bases at J; junction bases unmatched: 9. This CDR3 has 15 amino acids. CDR3 sequence (DNA): TGTGCCAGCAGCCTGGACAGGGGGCCCATTCGGCCCCAGCATTTT. It is translated as CASSLDRGPIRPQHF.

The CDR3 DNA is TGTGCCAGCAGCGTAGGGCAGGGACGCAATCAGCCCCAGCATTTT. It encodes CASSVGQGRNQPQHF. The chain combines TRBV9 with TRBJ1-5, with D possibly matching TRBD1 (5 bases). This CDR3 is 15 amino acids long. Trimming stripped 0 bases from V and 2 bases from J, with 9 bases between. Germline loops: CDR1 SGDLS, CDR2 YYNGEE.

J is TRBJ2-3 and V is TRBV9; 9 bases align to TRBD2. The V gene's germline CDR1 is SGDLS and CDR2 YYNGEE. The trim removed 0 bases at V and 0 bases at J, leaving 2 bases unmatched. The CDR3 has 16 residues. The CDR3 loop is CASSVDSGRSTDTQYF. The DNA for the CDR3 is TGTGCCAGCAGCGTAGATAGCGGGAGAAGCACAGATACGCAGTATTTT. Variable domain in full (rest from reference TRBV9 and TRBJ2-3): DSGVTQTPKHLITATGQRVTLRCSPRSGDLSVYWYQQSLDQGLQFLIQYYNGEERAKGNILERFSAQQFPDLHSELNLSSLELGDSALYFCASSVDSGRSTDTQYFGPGTRLTVL.

This chain links TRBV12-3 or TRBV12-4 with TRBJ2-1, with D perhaps matching TRBD2 (6 bases). The CDR3 totals 12 residues. V was pared by 0 bases and J by 9 bases, with 6 bases between. This CDR3 reads CASSLAGGEQFF. The CDR3 DNA follows: TGTGCCAGCAGTTTAGCCGGGGGTGAGCAGTTCTTC.

The genes are TRBV5-1 and TRBJ2-5, with D perhaps given as TRBD1 or TRBD2 (5 bases each). The CDR3 runs to 13 residues. Trimming took 0 bases from V and 4 from J, leaving 7 bases between them. Germline V CDR1 and CDR2: SGHRS, YFSETQ. The CDR3 reads CASSLVGGETQYF. CDR3 nucleotides: TGCGCCAGCAGCTTGGTTGGGGGAGAGACCCAGTACTTC. The variable domain in full, completed from reference TRBV5-1 and TRBJ2-5, reads KAGVTQTPRYLIKTRGQQVTLSCSPISGHRSVSWYQQTPGQGLQFLFEYFSETQRNKGNFPGRFSGRQFSNSRSEMNVSTLELGDSALYLCASSLVGGETQYFGPGTRLLVL.